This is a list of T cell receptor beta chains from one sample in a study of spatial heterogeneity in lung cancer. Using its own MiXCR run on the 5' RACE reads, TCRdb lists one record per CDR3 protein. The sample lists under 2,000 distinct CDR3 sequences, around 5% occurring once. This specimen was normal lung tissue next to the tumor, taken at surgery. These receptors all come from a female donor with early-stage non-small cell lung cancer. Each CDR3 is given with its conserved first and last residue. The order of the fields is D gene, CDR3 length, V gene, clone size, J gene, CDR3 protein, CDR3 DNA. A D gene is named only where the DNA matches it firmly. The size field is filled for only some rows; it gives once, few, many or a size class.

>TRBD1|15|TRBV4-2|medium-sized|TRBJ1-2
CASSQDQGQGRSYTF
TGTGCCAGCAGCCAAGATCAGGGACAGGGACGTAGCTACACCTTC
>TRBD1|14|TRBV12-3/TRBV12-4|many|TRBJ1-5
CASSLQTGDQPQHF
TGTGCCAGCAGTCTACAGACAGGGGATCAGCCCCAGCATTTT
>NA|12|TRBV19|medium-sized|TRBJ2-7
CASSMMGNEQYF
TGTGCCAGTAGTATGATGGGAAACGAGCAGTACTTC
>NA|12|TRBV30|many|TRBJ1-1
CAWSHANTEAFF
TGTGCCTGGAGTCACGCAAACACTGAAGCTTTCTTT
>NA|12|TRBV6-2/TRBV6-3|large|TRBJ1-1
CASSHGTLEAFF
TGTGCCAGCAGTCACGGGACCCTCGAAGCTTTCTTT
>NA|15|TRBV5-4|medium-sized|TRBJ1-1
CASSLVGEGNTEAFF
TGTGCCAGCAGCTTGGTCGGGGAGGGGAACACTGAAGCTTTCTTT
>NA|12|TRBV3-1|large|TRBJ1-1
CASSQEGRVAFF
TGTGCCAGCAGCCAAGAGGGAAGGGTAGCTTTCTTT
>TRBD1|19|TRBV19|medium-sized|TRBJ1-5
CASRPAPGTGGAVNQPQHF
TGTGCCAGTAGACCGGCCCCCGGGACAGGGGGCGCAGTGAACCAGCCCCAGCATTTT
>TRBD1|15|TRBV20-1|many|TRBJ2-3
CSARVRQGVVDTQYF
TGCAGTGCTAGAGTTCGACAGGGGGTGGTAGATACGCAGTATTTT
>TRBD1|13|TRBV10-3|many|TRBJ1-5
CAISGQGNQPQHF
TGTGCCATCAGTGGACAGGGGAATCAGCCCCAGCATTTT
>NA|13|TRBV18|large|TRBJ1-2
CASSTYGGYGYTF
TGTGCCAGCTCAACCTACGGGGGGTATGGCTACACCTTC
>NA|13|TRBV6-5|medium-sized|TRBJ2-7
CASSSTTSYEQYF
TGTGCCAGCAGTTCCACCACGTCCTACGAGCAGTACTTC
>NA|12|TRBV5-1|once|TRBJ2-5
CASSSAGETQYF
TGCGCCAGCAGCTCCGCGGGGGAGACCCAGTACTTC
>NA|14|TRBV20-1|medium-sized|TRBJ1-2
CSASIPGHFYGYTF
TGCAGTGCTAGCATTCCGGGACACTTCTATGGCTACACCTTC
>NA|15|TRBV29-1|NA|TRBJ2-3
CSVVEAGPSTDTQYF
TGCAGCGTTGTTGAAGCCGGACCTAGCACAGATACGCAGTATTTT
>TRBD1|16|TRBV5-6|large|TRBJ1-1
CASSPLTGVRGTEAFF
TGTGCCAGCAGCCCGTTGACAGGGGTCCGGGGAACTGAAGCTTTCTTT
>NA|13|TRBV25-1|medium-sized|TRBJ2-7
CASSEYRGSRQYF
TGTGCCAGCAGTGAATACCGGGGGTCGAGGCAGTACTTC
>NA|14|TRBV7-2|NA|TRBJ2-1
CASSLSRDLNEQFF
TGTGCCAGCAGCTTGTCCCGGGACCTCAATGAGCAGTTCTTC
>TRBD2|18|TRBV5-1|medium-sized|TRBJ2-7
CASSLHPVDGGASYEQYF
TGCGCCAGCAGCTTGCATCCCGTTGACGGGGGGGCTTCCTACGAGCAGTACTTC
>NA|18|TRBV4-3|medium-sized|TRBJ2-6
CASSQELRGVSGANVLTF
TGCGCCAGCAGCCAAGAATTAAGGGGGGTCTCTGGGGCCAACGTCCTGACTTTC
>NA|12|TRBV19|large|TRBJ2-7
CASSIMGNEQYF
TGTGCCAGTAGTATAATGGGGAACGAGCAGTACTTC
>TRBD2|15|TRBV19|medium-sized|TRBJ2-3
CASKGLAGDTDTQYF
TGTGCCAGTAAGGGACTTGCGGGGGACACAGATACGCAGTATTTT
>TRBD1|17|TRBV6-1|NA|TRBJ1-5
CASSPGQSEISNQPQHF
TGTGCCAGCTCACCGGGACAGTCAGAGATTAGCAATCAGCCCCAGCATTTT
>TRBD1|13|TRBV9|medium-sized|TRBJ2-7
CASSGQGAYEQYF
TGTGCCAGCAGCGGACAGGGGGCCTACGAGCAGTACTTC
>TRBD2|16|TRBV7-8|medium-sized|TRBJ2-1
CASSQSGTSGLNEQFF
TGTGCCAGCAGCCAGTCCGGGACTAGCGGGTTGAATGAGCAGTTCTTC
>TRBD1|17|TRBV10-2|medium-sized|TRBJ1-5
CASSEWQGANSNQPQHF
TGCGCCAGCAGTGAGTGGCAGGGGGCTAACAGCAATCAGCCCCAGCATTTT
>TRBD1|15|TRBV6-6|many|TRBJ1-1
CASSYGDSLLTEAFF
TGTGCCAGCAGTTACGGGGACAGTCTGCTCACTGAAGCTTTCTTT
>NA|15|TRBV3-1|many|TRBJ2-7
CASSSLDRRGGEQYF
TGTGCCAGCAGCTCCCTGGACAGGCGGGGAGGCGAGCAGTACTTC
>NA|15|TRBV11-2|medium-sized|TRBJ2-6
CASSPQVSGANVLTF
TGTGCCAGCAGCCCCCAGGTCTCTGGGGCCAACGTCCTGACTTTC
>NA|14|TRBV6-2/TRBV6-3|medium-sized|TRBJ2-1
CASSLSRTGVEQFF
TGTGCCAGCAGTTTATCCCGGACGGGGGTCGAGCAGTTCTTC
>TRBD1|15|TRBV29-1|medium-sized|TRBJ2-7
CSVVTATGPSYEQYF
TGCAGCGTTGTAACCGCGACAGGGCCCTCCTACGAGCAGTACTTC
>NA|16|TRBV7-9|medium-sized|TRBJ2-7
CASSLEGSSRPYEQYF
TGTGCCAGCAGCTTAGAAGGGTCCTCTCGCCCCTACGAGCAGTACTTC
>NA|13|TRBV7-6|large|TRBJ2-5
CASSRGRQETQYF
TGTGCCAGCAGCAGAGGTCGCCAAGAGACCCAGTACTTC
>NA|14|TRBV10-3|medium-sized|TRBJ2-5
CAISESQAQETQYF
TGTGCCATCAGTGAGTCTCAGGCGCAAGAGACCCAGTACTTC
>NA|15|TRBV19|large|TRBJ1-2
CASSMGLATYYGYTF
TGTGCCAGTAGTATGGGGTTGGCGACCTACTATGGCTACACCTTC
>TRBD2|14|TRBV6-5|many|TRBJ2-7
CASSYSQGGYEQYF
TGTGCCAGCAGTTACTCGCAGGGAGGGTACGAGCAGTACTTC
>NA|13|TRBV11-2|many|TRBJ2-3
CASSLDGTDTQYF
TGTGCCAGCAGCTTAGACGGCACAGATACGCAGTATTTT
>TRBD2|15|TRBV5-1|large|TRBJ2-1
CASSLRTSPRGEQFF
TGCGCCAGCAGCTTACGGACTAGCCCGCGGGGAGAGCAGTTCTTC
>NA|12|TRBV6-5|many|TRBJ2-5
CASGQNQETQYF
TGTGCCAGCGGACAGAACCAAGAGACCCAGTACTTC
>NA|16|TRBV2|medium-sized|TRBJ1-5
CASKAPGEVLNQPQHF
TGTGCCAGCAAGGCCCCCGGAGAGGTCCTGAATCAGCCCCAGCATTTT
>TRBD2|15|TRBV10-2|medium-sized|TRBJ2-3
CASSESGLDTDTQYF
TGCGCCAGCAGTGAGTCGGGACTAGACACAGATACGCAGTATTTT
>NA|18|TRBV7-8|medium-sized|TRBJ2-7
CASSLYIRPGTLSYEQYF
TGTGCCAGCAGCTTATATATACGCCCCGGGACACTCTCCTACGAGCAGTACTTC
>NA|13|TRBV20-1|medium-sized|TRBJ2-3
CSARDPFTDTQYF
TGCAGTGCTAGAGACCCCTTCACAGATACGCAGTATTTT
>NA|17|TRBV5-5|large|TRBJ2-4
CASSHARSSDPGDIQYF
TGTGCCAGCAGCCACGCTAGAAGTTCGGACCCGGGCGACATTCAGTACTTC
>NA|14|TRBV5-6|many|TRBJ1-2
CASSFEVEGYGYTF
TGTGCCAGCAGCTTTGAAGTTGAGGGCTATGGCTACACCTTC
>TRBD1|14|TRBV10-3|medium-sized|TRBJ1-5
CAISESGGEQPQHF
TGTGCCATCAGTGAATCAGGGGGCGAACAGCCCCAGCATTTT
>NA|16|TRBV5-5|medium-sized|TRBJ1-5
CASSFAPVPGGQPQHF
TGTGCCAGCAGCTTTGCGCCTGTTCCAGGCGGGCAGCCCCAGCATTTT
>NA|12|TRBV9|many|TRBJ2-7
CASSVDPHEQYF
TGTGCCAGCAGCGTAGACCCCCACGAGCAGTACTTC
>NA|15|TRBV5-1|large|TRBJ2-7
CASSVRSAPAGEQYF
TGCGCCAGCAGCGTACGATCGGCCCCTGCGGGCGAGCAGTACTTC
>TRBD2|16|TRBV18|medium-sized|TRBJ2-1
CASSPPSGGDYNEQFF
TGTGCCAGCTCACCACCTAGCGGGGGGGATTACAATGAGCAGTTCTTC
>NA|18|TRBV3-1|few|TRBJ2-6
CASSLKPGGYSGANVLTF
TGTGCCAGCAGCCTCAAACCCGGGGGATATTCTGGGGCCAACGTCCTGACTTTC
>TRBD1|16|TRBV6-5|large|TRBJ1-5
CASSSLGQGVSQPQHF
TGTGCCAGCAGTTCATTGGGACAGGGGGTGAGTCAGCCCCAGCATTTT
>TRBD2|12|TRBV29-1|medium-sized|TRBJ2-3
CSTSGGGDTQYF
TGCAGCACTAGCGGGGGGGGAGATACGCAGTATTTT
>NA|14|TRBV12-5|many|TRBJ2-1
CASGLHGYDNEQFF
TGTGCTAGTGGGCTCCACGGGTACGACAATGAGCAGTTCTTC
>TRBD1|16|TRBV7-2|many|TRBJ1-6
CASSPETGIPPSSLHF
TGTGCCAGCAGCCCGGAGACAGGGATCCCCCCAAGTTCCCTCCACTTT